A single sample is the source of the 24 T cell receptor beta chains below, sequenced in a study of cytomegalovirus exposure and HLA in healthy donors. 60 Vbeta and 13 Jbeta primers were used in PCR. Assay: immunoSEQ multiplex PCR; the TCRdb copy retains only in-frame clones and omits some. Here the sample spans around 170,000 clones, about four fifths being singletons. Specimen: PBMCs. These receptors all stem from a boy aged 2 to 10 in good health and CMV-seronegative.

As to this clone: The sample contains more than one DNA sequence encoding this CDR3. The V gene is TRBV5-1, the J gene TRBJ1-2; 7 bases fit TRBD1. In germline, CDR1 is SGHRS, CDR2 YFSETQ. V lost 0 bases and J lost 2; bases outside the gene matches: 1. The CDR3 is 14 amino acids. CDR3 DNA: TGCGCCAGCAGCTTGGGGACAGGCAACTATGGCTACACCTTC. The encoded protein is CASSLGTGNYGYTF.

The rearrangement joins TRBV5-4 to TRBJ1-2; possible D gene TRBD1, 5 bases. The CDR3 extends over 15 amino acids. Germline CDR1 SGHNT, CDR2 YYREEE (reference sequence). Trimming removed 2 bases at V and 4 bases at J, with 15 bases between. Written as DNA, the CDR3 is TGTGCCAGCAGCTTTTTGGGGGGAGCCAGCTATGGCTACACCTTC. Encoded protein: CASSFLGGASYGYTF.

This rearrangement joins TRBV5-4 to TRBJ2-3; 8 bases align to TRBD2. This CDR3 region has 15 residues. CDR1 and CDR2 (germline): SGHNT, YYREEE (reference sequence). The junction had 11 bases not matched to a gene; V was cut back by 7 bases and J by 4 bases. The CDR3 here is CASGTSAGASDTQYF. In DNA, the CDR3 is TGTGCCAGCGGAACTTCAGCGGGAGCCTCAGATACGCAGTATTTT.

The V and J genes are TRBV9 and TRBJ1-3; no clear D. CDR3 length: 15 amino acids. CDR1 SGDLS and CDR2 YYNGEE come from the germline V gene. V lost 0 bases and J lost 0, with 7 bases in between. The CDR3 is CASSVGDFSGNTIYF. Written as DNA, the CDR3 is TGTGCCAGCAGCGTAGGAGATTTCTCTGGAAACACCATATATTTT.

V usage is TRBV18 and J usage is TRBJ2-7; no firm D call. The germline CDR1 and CDR2 sequences are KGHSH and LQKENI. V lost 3 bases, J lost 4 bases, and 10 bases lay in between. This CDR3 comprises 13 residues. The CDR3 coding sequence is TGTGCCAGCTCACCCGAACAGTTATACGAGCAGTACTTC. It yields the protein CASSPEQLYEQYF.

The chain carries TRBV28 and TRBJ1-1; 7 bases are shared with TRBD1. CDR1 and CDR2 (germline): MDHEN, SYDVKM. V was clipped by 5 bases and J by 4 bases; unmatched bases: 7. The CDR3 extends over 14 amino acids. CDR3 residues: CASSLQQGGTEAFF. The CDR3 DNA is TGTGCCAGCAGTCTCCAGCAGGGGGGCACTGAAGCTTTCTTT.

The chain carries TRBV10-3 and TRBJ2-5, with TRBD1 identical over 8 bases. Germline V gene data show CDR1 as ENHRY and CDR2 as SYGVKD. This CDR3 region has 15 residues. The ends lost 2 bases at V and 5 bases at J; junction bases unmatched: 7. The CDR3 DNA follows: TGTGCCATCAGTGAGGCCAGGGGGCCGCGGGAGACCCAGTACTTC. Translation: CAISEARGPRETQYF.

V gene TRBV11-2 combines with J gene TRBJ2-7, with 7 bases lining up with TRBD1. V was clipped by 3 bases and J by 2 bases; unmatched bases: 1. Germline V lookup: CDR1 SGHAT, CDR2 FQNNGV. The CDR3 extends over 13 amino acids. The CDR3 coding sequence is TGTGCCAGCAGCTTCGGGACAGCCTACGAGCAGTACTTC. It encodes CASSFGTAYEQYF. Full variable domain (remainder filled in from reference TRBV11-2 and TRBJ2-7): EAGVAQSPRYKIIEKRQSVAFWCNPISGHATLYWYQQILGQGPKLLIQFQNNGVVDDSQLPKDRFSAERLKGVDSTLKIQPAKLEDSAVYLCASSFGTAYEQYFGPGTRLTVT.

This clone was seen more than once but under ten times. V usage is TRBV5-6 and J usage is TRBJ2-1; TRBD2 matches 9 bases. The CDR3 is made up of 14 amino acids. Per germline, CDR1 SGHDT and CDR2 YYEEEE. V lost 5 bases and J lost 3; bases outside the gene matches: 3. DNA for the CDR3: TGTGCCAGCAGGACTAGCGGCAACTACAATGAGCAGTTCTTC. This codes for CASRTSGNYNEQFF.

This sequence joins TRBV9 and TRBJ2-1; TRBD2 matches 9 bases. From germline, CDR1 is SGDLS and CDR2 YYNGEE. V was clipped by 0 bases and J by 8 bases; unmatched bases: 3. This CDR3 comprises 14 residues. The CDR3 sequence is CASSVGLAGYEQFF. The CDR3 coding sequence is TGTGCCAGCAGCGTAGGGCTAGCGGGATATGAGCAGTTCTTC.

This clone was picked up a small number of times. The gene calls are TRBV10-3 and TRBJ2-1, with 10 bases lining up with TRBD2. Trimming took 6 bases from V and 4 from J; bases not matched to a gene: 9. This CDR3 comprises 16 residues. The V gene's germline CDR1 is ENHRY and CDR2 SYGVKD. The CDR3 region has the DNA TGTGCCATCAGGGAGACAACTAGCGGGGAATACAATGAGCAGTTCTTC. Its translation: CAIRETTSGEYNEQFF.

The chain employs TRBV19 and TRBJ1-4; a possible D gene is TRBD1 (5 bases). Trimming pared 7 bases from V and 3 bases from J, leaving 12 bases between. The CDR3 consists of 14 residues. The germline gives CDR1 LNHDA, CDR2 SQIVND (reference sequence). DNA of the CDR3: TGTGCCAGTACCAAGGGGCAGTCTAATGAAAAACTGTTTTTT. Translating gives CASTKGQSNEKLFF.

The chain links TRBV6-1 to TRBJ2-2, with D perhaps TRBD1 (6 bases). The germline V and J ends were trimmed by 5 bases and 3 bases, with 13 bases remaining between them. CDR1 and CDR2 from the germline V gene are MNHNS and SASEGT. The CDR3 is made up of 15 amino acids. The CDR3 reads CASSKLQGYTGELFF. The CDR3, as DNA: TGTGCCAGCAGTAAGCTCCAGGGGTACACCGGGGAGCTGTTTTTT.

The chain uses TRBV4-1 and TRBJ2-7, with a tentative D call TRBD2 (5 bases). The V end was cut by 4 bases, the J end by 0 bases, with 10 bases between. Germline CDR1 MGHRA, CDR2 YSYEKL. The CDR3 is 14 amino acids. This CDR3 is CASSLRAVSYEQYF. CDR3 in DNA: TGCGCCAGCAGCCTACGAGCGGTCTCCTACGAGCAGTACTTC.

The gene calls are TRBV5-1 and TRBJ1-1; D is unresolved. Deletions cut 1 base from V and 1 base from J, with 2 bases between. CDR3 length: 12 amino acids. Germline values: CDR1 SGHRS, CDR2 YFSETQ. CDR3 in amino acids: CASSLQNTEAFF. In DNA form, the CDR3 reads TGCGCCAGCAGCTTGCAGAACACTGAAGCTTTCTTT.

Details on this clone: The identical CDR3 is also encoded by other nucleotide sequences in the sample. The chain employs TRBV11-2 and TRBJ1-2; 7 bases match TRBD1. The CDR3 runs to 14 residues. With 1 base clipped from V and 8 bases from J, the junction kept 7 bases outside the gene matches. Germline V gene data show CDR1 as SGHAT and CDR2 as FQNNGV. The CDR3: CASSLGTGFYGYTF. For the CDR3, the DNA is TGTGCCAGCAGCTTAGGGACAGGCTTCTACGGCTACACCTTC.

This chain links TRBV30 with TRBJ1-1, with 7 bases identical to TRBD1. The junction had 6 bases not matched to a gene; V was cut back by 4 bases and J by 1 base. Germline-derived CDR1 and CDR2 are GTSNPN and SVGIG (reference sequence). The CDR3 has 14 residues. The CDR3 is CAWNVGTANTEAFF. The CDR3 region has the DNA TGTGCCTGGAACGTTGGGACAGCGAACACTGAAGCTTTCTTT.

This chain links TRBV13 with TRBJ2-2; D uncertain. CDR1 and CDR2 from the germline V gene are PRHDT and FYEKMQ (reference sequence). V was clipped by 0 bases and J by 0 bases, with 5 bases between them. The CDR3 is 15 residues long. This CDR3 is CASSLGPSNTGELFF. CDR3 DNA sequence: TGTGCCAGCAGCTTAGGCCCCTCGAACACCGGGGAGCTGTTTTTT.

About this clone itself: Within the sample, other DNA sequences also encode this same CDR3. J is TRBJ1-1 and V is TRBV18; D unresolved. The CDR3 runs to 13 residues. Germline-derived CDR1 and CDR2 are KGHSH and LQKENI. V shed 1 base and J shed 1 base, with 4 bases lying between them. The CDR3 loop is CASSPRGNTEAFF. CDR3 coding DNA: TGTGCCAGCTCACCACGAGGGAACACTGAAGCTTTCTTT.

The chain recombines TRBV4-1 with TRBJ2-7; 9 bases fit TRBD1. Germline CDR1 reads MGHRA; CDR2 reads YSYEKL. V trimming: 3 bases; J trimming: 2 bases; junction bases outside the gene matches: 2. The length of the CDR3 is 14 residues. CDR3 nucleotide sequence: TGCGCCAGCAGCCACGGGACAGGGCCCTACGAGCAGTACTTC. It yields the protein CASSHGTGPYEQYF.

Written as DNA, the CDR3 is TGTGCCAGCAGTGAAGTCTTAGGAGCGGGAGACACCGGGGAGCTGTTTTTT. Translating it yields CASSEVLGAGDTGELFF. The chain carries TRBV6-1 and TRBJ2-2; 8 bases agree with TRBD2. J lost 3 bases, V lost 1 base, and 7 bases had no gene match. The CDR3 totals 17 residues. Germline-derived CDR1 and CDR2 are MNHNS and SASEGT.

This chain connects TRBV19 to TRBJ1-1; weak D call: TRBD1 (6 bases). V was cut by 7 bases and J by 1 base, with 13 bases left in between. Germline loops: CDR1 LNHDA, CDR2 SQIVND (reference sequence). The CDR3 is 14 residues long. The DNA of the CDR3 is TGTGCCAGTAAATGGGGGGGCCGGAACACTGAAGCTTTCTTT. It translates to CASKWGGRNTEAFF.

The chain carries TRBV19 and TRBJ1-5; D may be TRBD1 (5 bases). Germline V gene data show CDR1 as LNHDA and CDR2 as SQIVND (reference sequence). This CDR3 spans 14 amino acids. V was cut by 3 bases and J by 3 bases, with 9 bases left in between. Written as DNA, the CDR3 is TGTGCCAGTAGTATGGACACCTACAATCAGCCCCAGCATTTT. This translates into CASSMDTYNQPQHF.

The rearrangement joins TRBV30 to TRBJ1-2; TRBD1 agrees at 8 bases. The CDR3 sequence is 15 residues long. Trimming at V came to 3 bases and at J to 4 bases, leaving 10 bases not matched to a gene. Germline CDR1 and CDR2: GTSNPN and SVGIG (reference sequence). CDR3 nucleotide sequence: TGTGCCTGGAGGGGCCCGGCAGGGGGCGTCTATGGCTACACCTTC. The encoded protein is CAWRGPAGGVYGYTF.